Given below is one T cell receptor beta chain in context. Its specificity is not known. The entry originates in a study of radiotherapy plus CTLA-4 blockade in lung cancer. The overall study: Among enrolled patients, less than 20% responded and approximately 33% achieved disease control. Study-wide results and caveats: Some TCR clones had been derived from tumors. These clones expanded in peripheral blood after radiotherapy plus ipilimumab. Among reported predictors of response, early blood T cell clone dynamics with interferon-beta performed best.

The protocol was immunoSEQ multiplex PCR, while the TCRdb copy is restricted to in-frame clones and leaves out a portion. This repertoire shows some 38,000 clones, about 80% found once; its top ten account for less than 9%. CDR3 length equals 16 residues. The V gene lost 5 bases and the J gene lost 4 bases, with 20 bases spanning the gap. Germline CDR1 and CDR2: LNHDA and SQIVND (reference sequence). Enrolled patients, whose metastatic non-small-cell lung cancer was chemo-refractory, received focal radiation plus CTLA-4 blockade with ipilimumab. The TCR comes from a human donor with non-small cell lung cancer who had stable disease on radiotherapy plus ipilimumab. The source material was peripheral blood, sampled from a patient treated with radiotherapy plus ipilimumab. V is TRBV19 and J is TRBJ1-2; the D gene is possibly TRBD1 (6 bases). CDR3 in amino acids: CASSPFSGTPRYGYTF. The CDR3 bases are TGTGCCAGTAGTCCTTTTTCCGGGACACCCCGCTATGGCTACACCTTC.